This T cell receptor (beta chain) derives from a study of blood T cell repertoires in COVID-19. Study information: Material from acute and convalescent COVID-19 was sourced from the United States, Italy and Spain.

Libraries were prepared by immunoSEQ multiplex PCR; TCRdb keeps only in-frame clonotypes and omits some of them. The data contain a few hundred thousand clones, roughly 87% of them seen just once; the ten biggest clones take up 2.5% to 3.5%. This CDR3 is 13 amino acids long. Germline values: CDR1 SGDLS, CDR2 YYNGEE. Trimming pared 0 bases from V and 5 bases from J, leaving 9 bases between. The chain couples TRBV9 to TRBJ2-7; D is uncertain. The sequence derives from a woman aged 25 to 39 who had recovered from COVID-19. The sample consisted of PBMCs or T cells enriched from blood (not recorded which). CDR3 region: CASSVDPQDEQYF. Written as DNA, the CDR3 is TGTGCCAGCAGCGTAGATCCCCAGGACGAGCAGTACTTC.